Detailed here is one T cell receptor beta chain. The junction and the germline gene differ at one end; a read error may be behind it. The entry originates in a study of T-cell reconstitution after alpha-beta-depleted transplantation in children. As it was prepared, the TCRbeta library received unique molecular identifiers. One entry per CDR3 protein, called by TCRdb with MiXCR from the PCR reads. Of some 640,000 distinct CDR3 sequences listed, roughly 15% are singletons. CDR1 is KGHSH and CDR2 is LQKENI in the germline V gene. This CDR3 spans 18 amino acids. This clonotype originated in a human donor who donated a stem cell graft to a child with acute myeloid leukemia. Sequences were derived from PBMCs from the stem cell graft donor, sampled from the stem cell graft. V usage is TRBV18 and J usage is TRBJ2-1, with 9 bases fitting TRBD2. The CDR3 DNA follows: TGTGACAGCTCACCACGGCTAGCGGGGCTCTTTACTTACAATGAGCAGTTCTTC. Protein product: CDSSPRLAGLFTYNEQFF. The whole variable domain, remainder taken from reference TRBV18 and TRBJ2-1, is NAGVMQNPRHLVRRRGQEARLRCSPMKGHSHVYWYRQLPEEGLKFMVYLQKENIIDESGMPKERFSAEFPKEGPSILRIQQVVRGDSAAYFCDSSPRLAGLFTYNEQFFGPGTRLTVL.